This TCR beta chain stems from a study of beta chain features in type 1 diabetes. What was sequenced were expressed TCRB transcripts, since all of the isolated RNA had been reverse transcribed. Libraries were prepared by immunoSEQ multiplex PCR; TCRdb keeps only in-frame clonotypes and omits some of them. The top ten clones hold around 0.75% of a sample with around 130,000 clones, approximately 10% of them seen once. Study results and caveats: Among all four CD4+ subsets, Type 1 diabetes patients had TCRB CDR3s that were moderately but significantly shorter.

The length of the CDR3 is 14 residues. Germline values: CDR1 MNHEY, CDR2 SVGAGI. The V gene end was trimmed by 8 bases and the J gene end by 4 bases; junction bases not matched to a gene: 5. This clone came up once. Its matching antigen is unknown. Sequenced material: central memory CD4+ T cells from blood. The rearrangement joins TRBV6-5 to TRBJ2-2; 9 positions match TRBD2. The sequence was collected from a man aged 25 to 45 with type 1 diabetes. CDR3: CASHPLAGTGELFF. CDR3 DNA: TGTGCCAGCCATCCACTAGCGGGCACCGGGGAGCTGTTTTTT.